This T cell receptor (beta chain) emerged from a study of cytomegalovirus exposure and HLA in healthy donors. The study's findings and limits: According to a subsequent analysis, TCR clusters identified in the first cohort showed a tendency to co-occur across the 120 validation repertoires. The study recorded 160 or so TCR beta chains that were cytomegalovirus-associated.

The repertoire was sequenced with immunoSEQ multiplex PCR; TCRdb's copy has only in-frame clones and lacks some. The table shows under 250,000 clones, with roughly 81% occurring only once. On this clone: Its matching antigen is unknown.

The CDR3 loop spans 15 amino acids. With 5 bases clipped from V and 7 bases from J, the junction kept 8 bases outside the gene matches. Germline assignment: CDR1 MNHEY and CDR2 SVGAGI. The receptor comes from a young woman in good health and CMV-seronegative. The sequenced sample was PBMCs. The V call is TRBV6-5, the J call TRBJ2-1, with 10 bases identical to TRBD2. CDR3 amino acids: CASSTQRGGRNEQFF. The CDR3 DNA is TGTGCCAGCAGTACCCAGCGGGGGGGCCGGAATGAGCAGTTCTTC.